This is a list of T cell receptor beta chains from one sample in a study of cytomegalovirus exposure and HLA in healthy donors. Here immunoSEQ multiplex PCR was the method, and the copy in TCRdb shows in-frame clones only, minus some. Its table lists over 40,000 clones. Sequencing was done on a sample of PBMCs. These receptors all come from a man younger than 45 in good health and CMV-seronegative. The CDR3 runs from the conserved cysteine through the conserved F or W. A D gene is named only where the DNA matches it firmly.

d_call	v_call	j_call	cdr3_aa	cdr3_nt
-	TRBV6-1	TRBJ1-1	CASHLPGLPVFAFF	TGTGCCAGCCACCTTCCGGGACTGCCTGTTTTCGCTTTCTTT
-	TRBV9	TRBJ1-5	CASSVDSSQPQHF	TGTGCCAGCAGCGTAGACAGCAGTCAGCCCCAGCATTTT
-	TRBV5-6	TRBJ2-3	CASSLRGMWGTDTQYF	TGTGCCAGCAGCTTGCGCGGGATGTGGGGCACAGATACGCAGTATTTT
-	TRBV19	TRBJ2-5	CASSIQGTQENQYF	TGTGCCAGTAGCATACAGGGTACGCAAGAGAACCAGTACTTC
TRBD2	TRBV5-4	TRBJ2-2	CASSLVGRGRTGELFF	TGTGCCAGCAGCTTGGTTGGGAGGGGACGTACCGGGGAGCTGTTTTTT
-	TRBV4-1	TRBJ2-6	CASSQETTSTGANVLTF	TGCGCCAGCAGCCAAGAAACCACAAGTACTGGGGCCAACGTCCTGACTTTC
TRBD1	TRBV5-6	TRBJ1-2	CASSAGTGGVYGYTF	TGTGCCAGCAGCGCGGGGACAGGGGGCGTCTATGGCTACACCTTC
-	TRBV7-2	TRBJ2-7	CASSLAQYRANSYEQYF	TGTGCCAGCAGCTTAGCGCAGTACAGAGCAAACTCCTACGAGCAGTACTTC
TRBD2	TRBV27	TRBJ2-5	CASSFQTSGRSETQYF	TGTGCCAGCAGTTTCCAGACTAGCGGGAGATCAGAGACCCAGTACTTC
-	TRBV13	TRBJ2-1	CASSLSVLNNEQFF	TGTGCCAGCAGCTTATCCGTACTGAACAATGAGCAGTTCTTC
-	TRBV6-5	TRBJ2-1	CASSRYNEQFF	TGTGCCAGCAGCAGGTACAATGAGCAGTTCTTC
-	TRBV25-1	TRBJ1-2	CASSESDYGYTF	TGTGCCAGCAGTGAATCAGACTATGGCTACACCTTC
-	TRBV6-5	TRBJ1-5	CASSRTGSNQPQHF	TGTGCCAGCAGCCGGACTGGGAGCAATCAGCCCCAGCATTTT
-	TRBV4-3	TRBJ1-2	CASSQDRNSYNYGYTF	TGCGCCAGCAGCCAAGATCGGAACAGCTATAACTATGGCTACACCTTC
TRBD1	TRBV10-3	TRBJ1-1	CAISASRDSTNTEAFF	TGTGCCATCAGCGCGTCCCGGGACAGTACGAACACTGAAGCTTTCTTT
TRBD2	TRBV15	TRBJ2-7	CATSTRTSGSAQYF	TGTGCCACCAGCACAAGGACTAGCGGGAGCGCACAGTACTTC
-	TRBV28	TRBJ2-7	CASTKGGVSYEQYF	TGTGCCAGCACCAAAGGCGGAGTCTCCTACGAGCAGTACTTC
-	TRBV30	TRBJ1-5	CAWASVGGAQHF	TGTGCCTGGGCGAGTGTAGGAGGAGCCCAGCATTTT
TRBD2	TRBV7-6	TRBJ2-3	CASSLVGLAGADTQYF	TGTGCCAGCAGCTTAGTCGGACTAGCGGGAGCAGATACGCAGTATTTT
-	TRBV4-2	TRBJ2-1	CASSQDSMGRPDNEQFF	TGTGCCAGCAGCCAAGATTCCATGGGGCGCCCGGACAATGAGCAGTTCTTC
-	TRBV27	TRBJ2-7	CASSWVKRSNEQYF	TGTGCCAGCAGTTGGGTGAAGAGGTCCAACGAGCAGTACTTC
TRBD1	TRBV9	TRBJ2-2	CASSDRGPNTGELFF	TGTGCCAGCAGCGACAGGGGGCCTAACACCGGGGAGCTGTTTTTT
TRBD1	TRBV5-6	TRBJ2-6	CASSSPRFRGLPEANVLTF	TGTGCCAGCAGCTCCCCCCGCTTCAGGGGGCTTCCGGAGGCCAACGTCCTGACTTTC
TRBD1	TRBV9	TRBJ2-7	CASSVGQGANYEQYF	TGTGCCAGCAGCGTAGGACAGGGGGCAAACTACGAGCAGTACTTC
TRBD1	TRBV5-1	TRBJ1-2	CASGTGVGYTF	TGCGCCAGCGGCACAGGGGTTGGCTACACCTTC
-	TRBV11-3	TRBJ1-6	CASSLGADSPLHF	TGTGCCAGCAGCTTGGGGGCGGATTCACCCCTCCACTTT
-	TRBV6-5	TRBJ2-6	CASSKQGAGANVLTF	TGTGCCAGCAGTAAACAGGGCGCCGGGGCCAACGTCCTGACTTTC
TRBD2	TRBV5-6	TRBJ2-3	CASSFVLAGGADTQYF	TGTGCCAGCAGCTTTGTACTAGCGGGGGGGGCAGATACGCAGTATTTT
-	TRBV5-1	TRBJ1-1	CASSLAGSMNTEAFF	TGCGCCAGCAGCTTGGCGGGGTCTATGAACACTGAAGCTTTCTTT
-	TRBV14	TRBJ2-1	CASSQPLEGNEQFF	TGTGCCAGCAGCCAACCCCTAGAGGGCAATGAGCAGTTCTTC
-	TRBV19	TRBJ2-3	CASSIRGSGRSTDTQYF	TGTGCCAGTAGTATACGGGGTAGCGGTCGTAGTACAGATACGCAGTATTTT
-	TRBV25-1	TRBJ2-5	CASSEFEGGGTQYF	TGTGCCAGCAGTGAATTTGAAGGGGGTGGGACCCAGTACTTC
-	TRBV10-3	TRBJ1-1	CAIGDTSPEAFF	TGTGCCATTGGGGACACATCCCCTGAAGCTTTCTTT
-	TRBV6-1	TRBJ1-2	CASSDGATANYGYTF	TGTGCCAGCAGTGACGGAGCGACAGCTAACTATGGCTACACCTTC
TRBD1	TRBV7-9	TRBJ2-7	CASSPSGTGGSEQYF	TGTGCCAGCAGCCCCAGCGGGACAGGGGGGTCCGAGCAGTACTTC
TRBD1	TRBV6-6	TRBJ2-5	CASSSNTGAENQYF	TGTGCCAGCAGTTCAAATACAGGGGCAGAGAACCAGTACTTC
TRBD1	TRBV6-1	TRBJ2-7	CASRPPGQGGEQYF	TGTGCCAGCCGACCTCCGGGACAGGGTGGCGAGCAGTACTTC
TRBD1	TRBV9	TRBJ1-6	CASSKTGEGSPLHF	TGCGCCAGCAGCAAGACAGGGGAGGGATCACCCCTCCACTTT
-	TRBV7-2	TRBJ2-1	CASSLERQAGEQFF	TGTGCCAGCAGCTTAGAACGACAGGCTGGTGAGCAGTTCTTC
-	TRBV11-3	TRBJ2-7	CASSPGDSNYEQYF	TGTGCCAGCAGCCCTGGGGACTCCAACTACGAGCAGTACTTC